The T cell receptor (beta chain) described here comes from a study of Ad26.COV2.S vaccination and SARS-CoV-2 variants. Treatment given: some 19 received Ad26.COV2.S at low or high dose, single or two shots; about 5 received placebo; per-sample allocation not given. Day 63 after the first vaccine or placebo injection was the time point for sampling. CDR1 is SNHLY, CDR2 FYNNEI, per germline. The junction had 6 bases not matched to a gene; V was cut back by 6 bases and J by 3 bases. This CDR3 region has 15 residues. This clone was counted ten times or more. The table came from immunoSEQ multiplex PCR; TCRdb's copy has only in-frame clones and leaves some out. This sample has about 350,000 clones; 70% to 90% occur once, and the top ten carry approximately 3.5%.

The sample consisted of peripheral blood, taken in a trial of Ad26.COV2.S vaccine versus placebo. The gene calls are TRBV2 and TRBJ1-5; 9 positions match TRBD1. The sequence came from a person aged 18 to 59 who received the Ad26.COV2.S COVID-19 vaccine or a placebo. The CDR3 is CASRIQGASNQPQHF. The CDR3 nucleotides are TGTGCCAGCAGGATACAGGGGGCATCCAATCAGCCCCAGCATTTT.